These T cell receptor beta chains were read from a single sample in a study of cytomegalovirus exposure and HLA in healthy donors. Assay used: immunoSEQ multiplex PCR; TCRdb lists only in-frame clones, some missing. This sample has some 150,000 clones; roughly four fifths occur once, and the top ten carry about 3.9%. Specimen: PBMCs. The receptors here all came from a man aged 35-49 years in good health and CMV-seropositive. The CDR3 runs from the conserved cysteine through the conserved F or W. The D gene is left open where the match is weak. Expanded clones get a size class; other rows say once, few or many, or leave the size out.

TRBJ2-7,TRBD2,TRBV5-1,few,TGCGCCAGCAGCCCCTCTAGCGGCTACGAGCAGTACTTC,CASSPSSGYEQYF
TRBJ1-1,TRBD1,TRBV20-1,-,TGCAGTGCTAGGCAGACAGGGGAGGCTTTCTTT,CSARQTGEAFF
TRBJ1-1,TRBD1,TRBV5-1,-,TGCGCCAGCAGCTGGGGACAGGGGAGCACTGAAGCTTTCTTT,CASSWGQGSTEAFF
TRBJ2-1,TRBD2,TRBV7-9,-,TGTGCCAGCAGCTTTACTAGCGGGAGGCCCAATGAGCAGTTCTTC,CASSFTSGRPNEQFF
TRBJ2-7,-,TRBV5-1,-,TGCGCCAGCAATGGGGAGGGGGAGACGGGAGTATACGAGCAGTACTTC,CASNGEGETGVYEQYF
TRBJ2-2,TRBD2,TRBV7-3,-,TGTGCCAGCAGCTCCTCCGGCGGGGGCGGGGAGCTGTTTTTT,CASSSSGGGGELFF
TRBJ2-5,TRBD1,TRBV5-1,once,TGCGCCACCCGGGACAGCCCGGGGGAGACCCAGTACTTC,CATRDSPGETQYF
TRBJ2-2,-,TRBV6-1,-,TGTGCCAGCAGTGAAGGTGGGGCGGTCAACACCGGGGAGCTGTTTTTT,CASSEGGAVNTGELFF
TRBJ1-2,-,TRBV5-1,-,TGCGCCAGCAGCTTGCACAGATACGGCTACACCTTC,CASSLHRYGYTF
TRBJ1-4,TRBD1,TRBV2,-,TGTGCCAGCAGTGAATGGGACAGGGTTTACTTAAAACTGTTTTTT,CASSEWDRVYLKLFF
TRBJ2-1,-,TRBV6-5,-,TGTGCCAGCAGTTATTCGGACAGACAGTTCTTC,CASSYSDRQFF
TRBJ2-7,-,TRBV6-4,-,TGTGCCAGCAAGTCTGGGGAGCACGAGCAGTACTTC,CASKSGEHEQYF
TRBJ2-1,TRBD1,TRBV5-1,-,TGCGCCAGCAGCTCGGGACAGTACTCCTACAATGAGCAGTTCTTC,CASSSGQYSYNEQFF
TRBJ2-1,-,TRBV10-3,-,TGTGCCATCAGTGAGCACTACAATGAGCAGTTCTTC,CAISEHYNEQFF
TRBJ1-5,-,TRBV2,once,TGTGCCAGCAGTGAAGTAGCCAGGGCCGGGCAGCCCCAGCATTTT,CASSEVARAGQPQHF
TRBJ1-6,TRBD1,TRBV2,-,TGTGCCAGCAGCCGAGGACAGGGTAATTCACCCCTCCACTTT,CASSRGQGNSPLHF
TRBJ1-3,-,TRBV12-5,-,TGTGCTAGTGGTTTGGCGAACCTTCCCCCAAGATTCCCCACGCGGATGGGAAACACCATATATTTT,CASGLANLPPRFPTRMGNTIYF
TRBJ2-2,TRBD2,TRBV9,-,TGTGCCAGCAGCGCCCAGCCCGGGAGGGGGGCAGTAGTCACCGGGGAGCTGTTTTTT,CASSAQPGRGAVVTGELFF
TRBJ1-2,-,TRBV11-2,-,TGTGCCAGCAGCTTAGGGCCGGGGGGGCACTATGGCTACACCTTC,CASSLGPGGHYGYTF
TRBJ1-1,TRBD1,TRBV9,-,TGTGCCAGCAGCGTCATAGGACAGGGAAACACTGAAGCTTTCTTT,CASSVIGQGNTEAFF
TRBJ1-5,-,TRBV6-5,few,TGTGCCAGCAGTTACGTGGGGGGAAGCAATCAGCCCCAGCATTTT,CASSYVGGSNQPQHF
TRBJ1-1,TRBD1,TRBV19,-,TGTGCCAGTACCCCCAGGGGGACAGGGAGGCCAGCTTTCTTT,CASTPRGTGRPAFF
TRBJ2-2,TRBD2,TRBV5-4,-,TGTGCCAGCAGCTCCCCTAGCGGTAAAGACACCGGGGAGCTGTTTTTT,CASSSPSGKDTGELFF
TRBJ2-7,-,TRBV7-6,-,TGTGCCAGCAGCCCCCAGACACCGACCTACGAGCAGTACTTC,CASSPQTPTYEQYF
TRBJ1-4,-,TRBV5-1,-,TGCGCCAGCATGGACAGTTTTGATGAAAAACTGTTTTTT,CASMDSFDEKLFF
TRBJ1-2,-,TRBV5-5,-,TGTGCCAGCAGCTTGGGGGGCGTTTGGTATGGCTACACCTTC,CASSLGGVWYGYTF
TRBJ2-7,-,TRBV10-3,once,TGTGCCATCAGTGAGTCGAACCCAGGGGAGAGCTACGAGCAGTACTTC,CAISESNPGESYEQYF